This T cell receptor (beta chain) was profiled in a study of T cell repertoires in cytomegalovirus infection. Turning to the study itself: Evidence of both CMV infection and a matching HLA type came from public TCR beta signatures.

TCRdb reprocessed the reads with MiXCR, giving one entry per CDR3 protein. This sample has 350,000 to 500,000 distinct CDR3 sequences; roughly 30% occur once, and the top ten carry roughly 13%. The germline V and J ends were trimmed by 5 bases and 6 bases, with 16 bases remaining between them. Per the germline V gene, CDR1 is MDHEN and CDR2 is SYDVKM. CDR3 length equals 14 residues. The sequenced sample was PBMCs. The TCR was taken from a human donor in good health (CMV status not recorded). Some clones in this sample may be carry-over from other donors' samples. V gene TRBV28 combines with J gene TRBJ1-2; tentatively, D is TRBD1 (5 bases). The CDR3 coding sequence is TGTGCCAGCAGTCCTCCGGGACCTTACGATGGCTACACCTTC. It specifies CASSPPGPYDGYTF.